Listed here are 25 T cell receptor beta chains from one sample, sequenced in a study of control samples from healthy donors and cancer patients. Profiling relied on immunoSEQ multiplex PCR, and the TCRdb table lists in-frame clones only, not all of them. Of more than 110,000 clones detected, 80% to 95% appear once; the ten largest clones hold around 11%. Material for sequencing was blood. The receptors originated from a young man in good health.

CDR3: CASSFSGGGNQPQHF. For the CDR3, the DNA is TGTGCCAGCAGTTTCTCGGGCGGTGGCAATCAGCCCCAGCATTTT. The rearrangement joins TRBV28 to TRBJ1-5; D ambiguous. The CDR3 has 15 amino acids. V gave up 3 bases and J gave up 2 bases, with 11 bases separating them. Germline CDR1 and CDR2: MDHEN and SYDVKM.

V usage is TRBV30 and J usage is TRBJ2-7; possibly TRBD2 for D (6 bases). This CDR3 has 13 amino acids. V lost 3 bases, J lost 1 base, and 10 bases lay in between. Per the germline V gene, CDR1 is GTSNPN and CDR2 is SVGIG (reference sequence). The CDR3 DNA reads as TGTGCCTGGAGGAGGGACTCATCCTACGAGCAGTACTTC. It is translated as CAWRRDSSYEQYF.

CDR3 region: CASSFGGASNQPQHF. The CDR3 nucleotides are TGTGCCAGCAGTTTCGGGGGGGCGAGCAATCAGCCCCAGCATTTT. The chain recombines TRBV28 with TRBJ1-5; D might be TRBD1 (6 bases). Looked up from germline, CDR1 is MDHEN and CDR2 is SYDVKM. V dropped 3 bases and J dropped 1 base, with 10 bases sitting between them. There are 15 residues in the CDR3.

This CDR3 reads CASSYYELARGYTF. CDR3 DNA sequence: TGTGCCAGCAGTTACTACGAATTGGCCCGTGGCTACACCTTC. The chain combines TRBV6-2 or TRBV6-3 with TRBJ1-2; D not certain. The CDR3 totals 14 residues. CDR1 MNHEY and CDR2 SVGEGT come from the germline V gene. The V end was cut by 1 base, the J end by 7 bases, with 13 bases between.

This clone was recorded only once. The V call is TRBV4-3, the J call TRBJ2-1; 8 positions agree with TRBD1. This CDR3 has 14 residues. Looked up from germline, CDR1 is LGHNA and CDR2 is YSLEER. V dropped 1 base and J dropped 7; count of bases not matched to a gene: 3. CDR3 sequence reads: CASSQGQGRNEQFF. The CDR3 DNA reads TGCGCCAGCAGCCAAGGACAGGGGAGGAATGAGCAGTTCTTC.

The CDR3 loop reads CSVAAGNTEAFF. CDR3 coding DNA: TGCAGCGTGGCGGCAGGTAACACTGAAGCTTTCTTT. The chain recombines TRBV29-1 with TRBJ1-1; D is unclear. Trimming pared 6 bases from V and 2 bases from J, leaving 10 bases between. Germline values: CDR1 SQVTM, CDR2 ANQGSEA. The CDR3 sequence is 12 residues long.

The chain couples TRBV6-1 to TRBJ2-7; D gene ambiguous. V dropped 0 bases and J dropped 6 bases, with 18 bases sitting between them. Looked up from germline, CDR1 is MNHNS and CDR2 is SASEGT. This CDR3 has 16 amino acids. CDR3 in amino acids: CASSEAHYSFASEQYF. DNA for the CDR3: TGTGCCAGCAGTGAAGCGCATTATAGTTTTGCCTCCGAGCAGTACTTC.

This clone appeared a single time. The CDR3 DNA reads TGTGCCAGCAGCTTAGGTCACAACTCTGGGGCCAACGTCCTGACTTTC. This encodes CASSLGHNSGANVLTF. The chain carries TRBV7-9 and TRBJ2-6; no clear D. The CDR3 runs to 16 residues. Germline values: CDR1 SEHNR, CDR2 FQNEAQ (reference sequence). V was trimmed by 1 base and J by 0 bases, leaving 7 bases between them. The whole variable domain, remainder taken from reference TRBV7-9 and TRBJ2-6, is DTGVSQNPRHKITKRGQNVTFRCDPISEHNRLYWYRQTLGQGPEFLTYFQNEAQLEKSRLLSDRFSAERPKGSFSTLEIQRTEQGDSAMYLCASSLGHNSGANVLTFGAGSRLTVL.

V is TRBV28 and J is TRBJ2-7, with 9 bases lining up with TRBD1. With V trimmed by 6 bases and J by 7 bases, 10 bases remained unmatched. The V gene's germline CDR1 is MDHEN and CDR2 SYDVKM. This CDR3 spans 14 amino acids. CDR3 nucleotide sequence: TGTGCCAGCAGGACTACGGGACAGGGAGGAGAGCAGTACTTC. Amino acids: CASRTTGQGGEQYF.

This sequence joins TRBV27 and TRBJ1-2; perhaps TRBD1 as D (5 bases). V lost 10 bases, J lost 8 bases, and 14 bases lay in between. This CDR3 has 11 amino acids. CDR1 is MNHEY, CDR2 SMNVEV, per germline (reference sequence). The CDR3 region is CATKWGSGYTF. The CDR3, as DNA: TGTGCCACGAAGTGGGGGAGCGGCTACACCTTC.

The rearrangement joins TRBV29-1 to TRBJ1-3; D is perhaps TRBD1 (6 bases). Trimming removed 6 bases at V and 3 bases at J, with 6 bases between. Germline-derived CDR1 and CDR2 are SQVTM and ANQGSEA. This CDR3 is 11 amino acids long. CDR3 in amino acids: CSVDSGNTIYF. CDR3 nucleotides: TGCAGCGTGGACAGTGGAAACACCATATATTTT.

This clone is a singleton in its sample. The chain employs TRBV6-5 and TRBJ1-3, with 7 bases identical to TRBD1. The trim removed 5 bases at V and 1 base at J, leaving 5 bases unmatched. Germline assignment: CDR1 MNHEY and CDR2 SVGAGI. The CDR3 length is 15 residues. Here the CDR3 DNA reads TGTGCCAGCAGTCAGACGACAGGGTCTGGAAACACCATATATTTT. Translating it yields CASSQTTGSGNTIYF.

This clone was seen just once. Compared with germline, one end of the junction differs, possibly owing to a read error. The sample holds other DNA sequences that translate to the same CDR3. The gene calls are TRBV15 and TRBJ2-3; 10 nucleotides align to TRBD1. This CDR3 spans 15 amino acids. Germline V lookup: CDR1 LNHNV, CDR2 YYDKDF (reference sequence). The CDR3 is CATSRDRQGADTQYF. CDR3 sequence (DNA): TGTGCCACCAGCAGAGATAGACAGGGGGCAGATACACAGTATTTT.

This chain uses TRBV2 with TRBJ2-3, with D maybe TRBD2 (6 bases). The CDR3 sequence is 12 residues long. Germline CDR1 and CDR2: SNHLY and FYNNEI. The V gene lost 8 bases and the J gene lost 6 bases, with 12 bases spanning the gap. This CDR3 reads CASFGGMDTQYF. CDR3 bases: TGTGCCAGCTTCGGAGGGATGGATACGCAGTATTTT.

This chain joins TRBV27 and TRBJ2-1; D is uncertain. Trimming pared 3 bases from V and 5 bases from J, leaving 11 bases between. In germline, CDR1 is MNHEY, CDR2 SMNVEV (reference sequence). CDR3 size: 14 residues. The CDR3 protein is CASSFVAPNNEQFF. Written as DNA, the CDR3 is TGTGCCAGCAGTTTTGTGGCACCAAACAATGAGCAGTTCTTC.

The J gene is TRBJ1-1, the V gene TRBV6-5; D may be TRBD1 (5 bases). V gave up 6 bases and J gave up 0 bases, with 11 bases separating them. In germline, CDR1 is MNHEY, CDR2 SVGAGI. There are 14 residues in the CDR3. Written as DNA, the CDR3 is TGTGCCAGCAGACGCAAGGGGATGAACACTGAAGCTTTCTTT. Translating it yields CASRRKGMNTEAFF.

CDR3 DNA: TGTGCCAGCAGTTACTCGGGGGGGCTGGGGGACAATGAGCAGTTCTTC. The encoded protein is CASSYSGGLGDNEQFF. The gene calls are TRBV6-5 and TRBJ2-1, with a tentative D call TRBD2 (7 bases). The CDR3 covers 16 residues. V gave up 0 bases and J gave up 5 bases, with 14 bases separating them. In germline, CDR1 is MNHEY, CDR2 SVGAGI.

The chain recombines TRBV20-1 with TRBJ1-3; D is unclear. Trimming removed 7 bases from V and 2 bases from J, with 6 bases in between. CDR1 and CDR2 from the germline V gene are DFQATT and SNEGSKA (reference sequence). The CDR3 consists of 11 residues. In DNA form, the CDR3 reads TGCAGTGGGAGAACTGGAAACACCATATATTTT. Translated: CSGRTGNTIYF.

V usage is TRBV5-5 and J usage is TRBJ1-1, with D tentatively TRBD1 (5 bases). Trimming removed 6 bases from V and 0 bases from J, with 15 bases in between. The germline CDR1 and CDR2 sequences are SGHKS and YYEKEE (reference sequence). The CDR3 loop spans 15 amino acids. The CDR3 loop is CASTQRWGLNTEAFF. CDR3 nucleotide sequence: TGTGCCAGCACTCAACGGTGGGGGTTGAACACTGAAGCTTTCTTT.

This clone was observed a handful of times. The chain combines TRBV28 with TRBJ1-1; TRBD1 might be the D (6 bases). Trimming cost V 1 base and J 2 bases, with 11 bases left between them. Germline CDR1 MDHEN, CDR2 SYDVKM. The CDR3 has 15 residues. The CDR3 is CASSLLGGVNTEAFF. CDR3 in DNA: TGTGCCAGCAGTTTATTGGGGGGCGTCAACACTGAAGCTTTCTTT. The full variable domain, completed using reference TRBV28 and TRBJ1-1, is DVKVTQSSRYLVKRTGEKVFLECVQDMDHENMFWYRQDPGLGLRLIYFSYDVKMKEKGDIPEGYSVSREKKERFSLILESASTNQTSMYLCASSLLGGVNTEAFFGQGTRLTVV.

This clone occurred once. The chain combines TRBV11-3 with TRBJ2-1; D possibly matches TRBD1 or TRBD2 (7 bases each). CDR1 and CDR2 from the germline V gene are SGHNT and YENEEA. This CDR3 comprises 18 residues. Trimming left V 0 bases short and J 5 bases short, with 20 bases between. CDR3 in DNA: TGTGCCAGCAGCTTAGAGGGCCAGGGGGGGAACTTTAACAATGAGCAGTTCTTC. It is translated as CASSLEGQGGNFNNEQFF.

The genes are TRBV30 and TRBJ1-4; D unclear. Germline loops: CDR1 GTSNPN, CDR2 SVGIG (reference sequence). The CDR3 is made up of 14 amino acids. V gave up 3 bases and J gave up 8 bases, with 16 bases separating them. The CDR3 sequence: CAWSREEQGEKLFF. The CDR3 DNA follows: TGTGCCTGGAGCCGGGAAGAACAAGGCGAAAAACTGTTTTTT.

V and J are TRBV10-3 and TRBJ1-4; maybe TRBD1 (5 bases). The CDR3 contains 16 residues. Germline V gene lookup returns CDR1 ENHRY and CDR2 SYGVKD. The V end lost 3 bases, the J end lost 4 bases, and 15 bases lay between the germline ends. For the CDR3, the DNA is TGTGCCATCAGTGAAAGACCCGGGACGGATAATGAAAAACTGTTTTTT. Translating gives CAISERPGTDNEKLFF.

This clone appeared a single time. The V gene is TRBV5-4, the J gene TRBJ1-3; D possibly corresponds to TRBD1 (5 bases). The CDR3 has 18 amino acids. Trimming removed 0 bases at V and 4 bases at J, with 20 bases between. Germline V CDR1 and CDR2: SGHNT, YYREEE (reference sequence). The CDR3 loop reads CASSLGFDGGTEGNTIYF. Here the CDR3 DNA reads TGTGCCAGCAGCTTGGGATTTGATGGGGGGACTGAAGGAAACACCATATATTTT.

CDR3 coding DNA: TGTGGGAGTCGACAATGGGATTCACCCCTCCACTTT. It codes for CGSRQWDSPLHF. V and J are TRBV19 and TRBJ1-6; D gene unclear. Per germline, CDR1 LNHDA and CDR2 SQIVND (reference sequence). The CDR3 length is 12 residues.